This section outlines one TCR beta chain sequence together with its context. Its antigen is unknown. Researchers ran the PCR with 60 Vbeta and 13 Jbeta primers. Only in-frame clones appear in the TCRdb table, and some are missing; sequencing was by immunoSEQ multiplex PCR. The sample shows 150,000 to 200,000 clones, roughly 71% of them seen only once. The sample is drawn from a study of cytomegalovirus exposure and HLA in healthy donors. Study-wide background: Earlier results showed 117 million unique TCR beta sequences derived from some 180 million T cells.

V was clipped by 4 bases and J by 6 bases, with 12 bases between them. Per the germline V gene, CDR1 is LNHDA and CDR2 is SQIVND (reference sequence). The CDR3 runs to 14 residues. Study-wide points: Follow-up analysis seemed to connect common viral pathogens with several of the most significant clusters identified. In a later analysis, DRB1 alleles had the most associated TCRs; HLA-C alleles the fewest. The likely explanation for a cluster of highly shared sequence variants was sequencing artifact.

What was sequenced was PBMCs. The TCR originated in a girl aged 10-17 years in good health and CMV-seronegative. The chain uses TRBV19 and TRBJ1-4; D ambiguous. The CDR3 loop is CASSTKDWDEKLFF. CDR3 nucleotide sequence: TGTGCCAGTAGTACCAAAGACTGGGATGAAAAACTGTTTTTT. Full variable domain (rest looked up from reference TRBV19 and TRBJ1-4): DGGITQSPKYLFRKEGQNVTLSCEQNLNHDAMYWYRQDPGQGLRLIYYSQIVNDFQKGDIAEGYSVSREKKESFPLTVTSAQKNPTAFYLCASSTKDWDEKLFFGSGTQLSVL.